Reported below is one TCR beta chain. Its specificity is unknown. This sample was taken from a study of T cells in Graves' hyperthyroidism and ophthalmopathy. Study conclusions and caveats: Ophthalmopathy was distinguished from stable hyperthyroidism by 13 V-J signatures.

Unmatched junction bases numbered 9, after V lost 0 bases and J lost 4 bases. The CDR3 has 16 amino acids. Looked up from germline, CDR1 is SGDLS and CDR2 is YYNGEE. TCR beta CDR3 sequences were amplified from RNA transcripts. With the HTBI primer set, the TCR CDR3 went through a first round of RT-PCR. TCRdb re-derived calls from the multiplex PCR reads in MiXCR, one entry per CDR3 protein. The table has around 350,000 distinct CDR3 sequences, roughly 15% seen once; the top ten hold roughly a fifth. This receptor was identified in a woman aged 55 to 70 with Graves' ophthalmopathy. The gene calls are TRBV9 and TRBJ1-2; 7 nucleotides agree with TRBD1. Sequenced material: blood. CDR3 DNA sequence: TGTGCCAGCAGCGTAGACGGTACAGGGGCTTCCTATGGCTACACCTTC. Amino acids: CASSVDGTGASYGYTF.